Shown below are 9 T cell receptor beta chains from a single sample sequenced in a study of blood T cells in healthy people across ages. A second PCR, run for roughly 6 to 11 cycles, used a sample-barcoded 5' primer plus a J-beta primer mix. Using its own MiXCR run on the 5' RACE reads, TCRdb lists one record per CDR3 protein. The sample holds more than 1,400,000 distinct CDR3 sequences, roughly 40% seen once. Specimen: blood. These TCRs come from a woman in her late teens or twenties in good health.

This clonotype was seen a few times. The chain uses TRBV5-1 and TRBJ2-4; D unclear. CDR1 is SGHRS and CDR2 is YFSETQ in the germline V gene. The CDR3 runs to 14 residues. The V end was cut by 3 bases, the J end by 2 bases, with 9 bases between. The CDR3 spells CASSSLGTKNIQYF. The CDR3 coding sequence is TGCGCCAGCAGCTCTTTAGGGACCAAAAACATTCAGTACTTC.

This clonotype was detected only a few times. This chain joins TRBV9 and TRBJ2-5; TRBD2 agrees at 12 bases. Trimming cost V 0 bases and J 9 bases; bases outside gene matches: 3. Germline CDR1 and CDR2: SGDLS and YYNGEE. The CDR3 has 14 residues. In DNA, the CDR3 is TGTGCCAGCAGCGTAGGTCTAGCGGGGGGGCCCCAGTACTTC. As protein: CASSVGLAGGPQYF.

The chain combines TRBV12-3 or TRBV12-4 with TRBJ1-6; the D gene is possibly TRBD1 (5 bases). The CDR3 has 15 residues. The V end was cut by 7 bases, the J end by 7 bases, with 17 bases between. CDR3 nucleotides: TGTGCCAGCACCAAGAGAGGGACGGTGAATTCACCCCTCCACTTT. Its protein is CASTKRGTVNSPLHF.

A few counts support this clonotype. V gene TRBV6-1 combines with J gene TRBJ2-7; no reliable D call. Trimming left V 8 bases short and J 3 bases short, with 17 bases between. The CDR3 totals 14 residues. CDR1 and CDR2 (germline): MNHNS, SASEGT. The CDR3: CASGPDPWYYEQYF. For the CDR3, the DNA is TGTGCCAGCGGACCCGATCCATGGTACTACGAGCAGTACTTC.

This clonotype was picked up a small number of times. V and J are TRBV10-3 and TRBJ2-1; TRBD1 is a possible D gene (6 bases). The CDR3 consists of 15 residues. Per the germline V gene, CDR1 is ENHRY and CDR2 is SYGVKD. The V gene lost 8 bases and the J gene lost 0 bases, with 14 bases spanning the gap. CDR3 sequence: CAIRDTSSSYNEQFF. The CDR3 DNA reads as TGTGCCATCCGGGACACCAGTAGCTCCTACAATGAGCAGTTCTTC.

The chain carries TRBV9 and TRBJ1-2; D gene uncertain. This CDR3 has 16 amino acids. V was pared by 4 bases and J by 5 bases, with 21 bases between. The germline V gene has CDR1 SGDLS and CDR2 YYNGEE. CDR3 sequence reads: CASSPQLNDWTYGYTF. For the CDR3, the DNA is TGTGCCAGCAGCCCACAATTAAACGACTGGACGTATGGCTACACCTTC.

This clonotype occurred a few times. This sequence joins TRBV3-1 and TRBJ2-3, with 11 bases fitting TRBD2. The CDR3 loop spans 21 amino acids. The V gene end was trimmed by 0 bases and the J gene end by 5 bases; junction bases not matched to a gene: 19. Germline CDR1 and CDR2: LGHDT and YNNKEL (reference sequence). This CDR3 reads CASSQDRFGLLAGGRKDTQYF. CDR3 nucleotides: TGTGCCAGCAGCCAAGATCGGTTCGGGCTTCTAGCGGGGGGACGGAAAGATACGCAGTATTTT.

This chain joins TRBV12-3 or TRBV12-4 and TRBJ1-2; 9 positions agree with TRBD1. J gave up 7 bases and V 1 base, and 4 bases lay outside the gene matches. This CDR3 contains 14 residues. The CDR3 loop reads CASSLGTGVRGYTF. The DNA of the CDR3 is TGTGCCAGCAGTTTAGGGACAGGGGTACGTGGCTACACCTTC.

This clonotype occurred many times. The chain carries TRBV6-5 and TRBJ2-3; the D is unclear. Germline V gene data show CDR1 as MNHEY and CDR2 as SVGAGI. CDR3 length: 13 residues. Trimming pared 2 bases from V and 2 bases from J, leaving 5 bases between. In DNA form, the CDR3 reads TGTGCCAGCAGTTACCTTTCCACAGATACGCAGTATTTT. Its translation: CASSYLSTDTQYF.